Following are 9 T cell receptor beta chains from one sample sequenced in a study of cytomegalovirus exposure and HLA in healthy donors. The PCR contained 60 Vbeta and 13 Jbeta primers. Profiled with immunoSEQ multiplex PCR; TCRdb holds only in-frame clones, not every one. The repertoire holds roughly 100,000 clones, about 12% seen once, with about a sixth in the top ten. Sequencing was performed on PBMCs. Source of these receptors: a man between 40 and 49 years old in good health and CMV-seropositive.

V gene TRBV9 combines with J gene TRBJ2-7; TRBD1 matches 9 bases. This CDR3 comprises 15 residues. CDR1 SGDLS and CDR2 YYNGEE come from the germline V gene. V was pared by 4 bases and J by 3 bases, with 8 bases of the junction left unmatched. In nucleotides, the CDR3 is TGTGCCAGCAGCCTGGGGGGACAGGGTCTCTACGAGCAGTACTTC. Its translation: CASSLGGQGLYEQYF.

This clone was counted only a few times. The chain recombines TRBV7-2 with TRBJ2-1; D is unclear. This CDR3 has 17 amino acids. V lost 4 bases, J lost 6 bases, and 22 bases lay in between. The V gene's germline CDR1 is SGHTA and CDR2 FQGNSA. This CDR3 is CASSSKGNPAWSNEQFF. The DNA of the CDR3 is TGTGCCAGCAGCTCCAAAGGAAATCCGGCTTGGAGCAATGAGCAGTTCTTC. The full variable domain, in which reference TRBV7-2 and TRBJ2-1 provide the parts outside the CDR3, is GAGVSQSPSNKVTEKGKDVELRCDPISGHTALYWYRQSLGQGLEFLIYFQGNSAPDKSGLPSDRFSAERTGGSVSTLTIQRTQQEDSAVYLCASSSKGNPAWSNEQFFGPGTRLTVL.

This rearrangement joins TRBV9 to TRBJ2-3; maybe TRBD2 (6 bases). V lost 5 bases and J lost 5, with 21 bases in between. The CDR3 has 16 residues. Looked up from germline, CDR1 is SGDLS and CDR2 is YYNGEE. The CDR3 region has the DNA TGTGCCAGCAGGACCGGGAGTTCAATGGATGGAGATACGCAGTATTTT. Translation gives CASRTGSSMDGDTQYF.

This rearrangement joins TRBV2 to TRBJ2-1; 9 positions agree with TRBD2. J gave up 3 bases and V 6 bases, and 0 bases lay outside the gene matches. The CDR3 consists of 13 residues. In germline, CDR1 is SNHLY, CDR2 FYNNEI. The DNA of the CDR3 is TGTGCCAGCAGGACTAGCGGCTACAATGAGCAGTTCTTC. This encodes CASRTSGYNEQFF.

V usage is TRBV10-2 and J usage is TRBJ2-7; D is possibly TRBD1 (7 bases). CDR3 length: 15 amino acids. Germline values: CDR1 WSHSY, CDR2 SAAADI. The V and J ends lost 0 bases and 2 bases respectively, with 11 bases between them. This CDR3 reads CASSESEGQTYEQYF. DNA for the CDR3: TGCGCCAGCAGTGAGTCGGAGGGACAGACCTACGAGCAGTACTTC.

The genes are TRBV6-5 and TRBJ2-3; TRBD2 might be the D (5 bases). Trimming pared 4 bases from V and 5 bases from J, leaving 13 bases between. CDR3 length equals 14 residues. Germline loops: CDR1 MNHEY, CDR2 SVGAGI. In DNA, the CDR3 is TGTGCCAGCAGTTTACGGGAAAGAGGAGATACGCAGTATTTT. Its protein is CASSLRERGDTQYF.

This clone was counted only a few times. The genes are TRBV5-5 and TRBJ1-6, with D possibly matching TRBD1 (5 bases). The V end was cut by 3 bases, the J end by 8 bases, with 12 bases between. CDR3 length equals 14 residues. Looked up from germline, CDR1 is SGHKS and CDR2 is YYEKEE (reference sequence). For the CDR3, the DNA is TGTGCCAGCAGCTGGGGGACTCAGGATTCACCCCTCCACTTT. Amino acids: CASSWGTQDSPLHF. The variable domain in full, completed from reference TRBV5-5 and TRBJ1-6, reads DAGVTQSPTHLIKTRGQQVTLRCSPISGHKSVSWYQQVLGQGPQFIFQYYEKEERGRGNFPDRFSARQFPNYSSELNVNALLLGDSALYLCASSWGTQDSPLHFGNGTRLTVT.

A few counts support this clone. The chain recombines TRBV5-6 with TRBJ1-4, with 8 bases lining up with TRBD1. The CDR3 extends over 14 amino acids. The germline V gene encodes CDR1 SGHDT and CDR2 YYEEEE. V gave up 0 bases and J gave up 5 bases; unmatched junction bases: 0. DNA for the CDR3: TGTGCCAGCAGCTTGGACAGGGGGAATGAAAAACTGTTTTTT. Protein product: CASSLDRGNEKLFF.

This rearrangement joins TRBV29-1 to TRBJ2-6, with 8 nucleotides matching TRBD2. V dropped 2 bases and J dropped 3; count of bases not matched to a gene: 12. The CDR3 has 18 residues. Looked up from germline, CDR1 is SQVTM and CDR2 is ANQGSEA. CDR3 protein: CSVEPGGDPSRGANVLTF. CDR3 DNA: TGCAGCGTTGAACCCGGGGGGGACCCCAGCCGTGGGGCCAACGTCCTGACTTTC.